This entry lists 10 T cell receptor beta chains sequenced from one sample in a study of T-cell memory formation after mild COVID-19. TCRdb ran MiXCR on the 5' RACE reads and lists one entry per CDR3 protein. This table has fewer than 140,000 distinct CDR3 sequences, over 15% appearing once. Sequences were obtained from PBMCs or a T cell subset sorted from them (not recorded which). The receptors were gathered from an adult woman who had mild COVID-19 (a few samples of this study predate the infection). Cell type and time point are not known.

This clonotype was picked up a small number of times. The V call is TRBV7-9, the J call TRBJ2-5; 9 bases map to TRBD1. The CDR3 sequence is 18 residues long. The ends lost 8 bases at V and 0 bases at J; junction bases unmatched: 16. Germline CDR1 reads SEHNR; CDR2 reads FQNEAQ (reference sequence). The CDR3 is CASADSGTGMGNQETQYF. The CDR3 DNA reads TGTGCCAGCGCCGACTCCGGGACAGGGATGGGCAACCAAGAGACCCAGTACTTC.

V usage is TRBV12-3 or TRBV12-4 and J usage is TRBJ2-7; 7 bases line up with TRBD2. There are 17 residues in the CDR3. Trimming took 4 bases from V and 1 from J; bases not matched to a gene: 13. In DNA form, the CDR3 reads TGTGCCAGCAGTTACCGAGTGGCTAGCGGTCCGTCCTACGAGCAGTACTTC. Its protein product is CASSYRVASGPSYEQYF.

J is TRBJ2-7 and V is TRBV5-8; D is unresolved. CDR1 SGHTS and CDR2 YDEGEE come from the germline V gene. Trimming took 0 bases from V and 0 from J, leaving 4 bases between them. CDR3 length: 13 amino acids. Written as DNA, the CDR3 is TGTGCCAGCAGCTTGGAGTACTCCTACGAGCAGTACTTC. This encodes CASSLEYSYEQYF.

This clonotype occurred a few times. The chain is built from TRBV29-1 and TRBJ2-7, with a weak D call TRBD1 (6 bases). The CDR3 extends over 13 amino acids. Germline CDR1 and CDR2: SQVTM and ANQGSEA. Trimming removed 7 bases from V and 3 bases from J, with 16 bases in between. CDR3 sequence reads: CSARRTDRYEQYF. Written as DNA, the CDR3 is TGCAGCGCTCGCCGGACAGACCGCTACGAGCAGTACTTC.

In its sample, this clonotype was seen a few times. The CDR3 DNA is TGTGCCAGCAGCTTAGAGGGAGTTGGCACCGGGGAGCTGTTTTTT. Translated, it gives CASSLEGVGTGELFF. This chain connects TRBV7-8 to TRBJ2-2; D is perhaps TRBD2 (5 bases). The V gene lost 1 base and the J gene lost 4 bases, with 10 bases spanning the gap. The CDR3 consists of 15 residues. Per the germline V gene, CDR1 is SGHVS and CDR2 is FQNEAQ.

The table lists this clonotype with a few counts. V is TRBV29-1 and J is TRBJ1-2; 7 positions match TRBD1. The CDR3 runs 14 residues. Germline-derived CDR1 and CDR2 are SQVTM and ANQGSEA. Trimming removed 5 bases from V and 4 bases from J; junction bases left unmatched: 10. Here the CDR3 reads CSVPSGGQSYGYTF. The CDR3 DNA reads TGCAGCGTTCCATCCGGGGGACAGAGCTATGGCTACACCTTC.

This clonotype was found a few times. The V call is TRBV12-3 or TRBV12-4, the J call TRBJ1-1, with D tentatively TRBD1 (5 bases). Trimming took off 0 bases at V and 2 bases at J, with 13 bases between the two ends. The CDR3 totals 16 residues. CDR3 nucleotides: TGTGCCAGCAGTTTAGCCCCCCGGGGCCCAAACACTGAAGCTTTCTTT. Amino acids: CASSLAPRGPNTEAFF.

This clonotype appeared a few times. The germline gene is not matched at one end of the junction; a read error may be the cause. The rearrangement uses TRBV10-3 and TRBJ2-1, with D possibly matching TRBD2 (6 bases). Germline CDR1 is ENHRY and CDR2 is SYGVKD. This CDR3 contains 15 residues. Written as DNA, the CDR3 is TGTGCCATCAGTGTTGGCGGGACCTCCCACAATGAGCAGTTCTTC. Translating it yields CAISVGGTSHNEQFF.

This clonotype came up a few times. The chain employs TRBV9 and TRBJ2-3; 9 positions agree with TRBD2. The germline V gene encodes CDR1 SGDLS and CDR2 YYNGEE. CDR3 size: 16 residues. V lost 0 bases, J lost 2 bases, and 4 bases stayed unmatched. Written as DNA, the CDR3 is TGTGCCAGCAGCGTAGCCCTAGCGGGAAACACAGATACGCAGTATTTT. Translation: CASSVALAGNTDTQYF.

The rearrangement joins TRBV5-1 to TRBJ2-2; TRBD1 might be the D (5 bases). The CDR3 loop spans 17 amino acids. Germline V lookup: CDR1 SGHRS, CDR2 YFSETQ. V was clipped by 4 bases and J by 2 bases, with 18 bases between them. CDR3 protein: CASSGALGGRNTGELFF. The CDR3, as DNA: TGCGCCAGCAGCGGGGCGCTAGGCGGACGTAACACCGGGGAGCTGTTTTTT.